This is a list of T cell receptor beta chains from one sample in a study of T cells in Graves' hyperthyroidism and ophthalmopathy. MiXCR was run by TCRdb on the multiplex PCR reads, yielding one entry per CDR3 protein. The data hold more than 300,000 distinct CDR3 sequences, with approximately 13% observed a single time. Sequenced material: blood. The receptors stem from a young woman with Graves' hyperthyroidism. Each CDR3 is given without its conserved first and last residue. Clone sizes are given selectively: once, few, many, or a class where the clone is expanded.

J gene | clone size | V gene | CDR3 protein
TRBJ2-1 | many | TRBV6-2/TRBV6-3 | ASSPTPGLAGYNEQF
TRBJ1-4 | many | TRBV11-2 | ASSLGAGQGINEKLF
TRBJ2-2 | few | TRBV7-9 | ANRQGLATGELF
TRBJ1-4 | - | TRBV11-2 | ASSRIPGAPTNEKLL
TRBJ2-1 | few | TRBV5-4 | ASSLGGLLPGQGKNEQF
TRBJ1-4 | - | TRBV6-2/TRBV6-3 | ASSYSVGTAYNKNEKLF
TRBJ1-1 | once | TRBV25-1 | ASSEFGRNTEAF
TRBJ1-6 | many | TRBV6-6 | ASSYRQGNNSPLH
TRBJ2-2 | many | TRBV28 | ASLPGGGGELF
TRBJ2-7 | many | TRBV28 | ASSLIGTAYEQY
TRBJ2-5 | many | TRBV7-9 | ASSNIRGSQETQY
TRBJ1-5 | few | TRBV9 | ASSVGGASNQPQH
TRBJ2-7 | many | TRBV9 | ASSVGLSYEQY
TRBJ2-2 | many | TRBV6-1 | ASSQGTGGVIGELF
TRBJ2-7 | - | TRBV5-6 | ASSGLAGDKSSYEQY
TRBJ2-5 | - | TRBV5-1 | ASTISGEETQY
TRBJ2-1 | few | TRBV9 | ASSARQGSYNEQF
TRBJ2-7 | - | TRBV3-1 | ASSQDRETSALVEQY
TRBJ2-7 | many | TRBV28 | ASSEGTYEQY
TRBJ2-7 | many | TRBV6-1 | ASSEESGRSYEQY
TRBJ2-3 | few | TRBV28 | ASRGSSGTYGTDTQY
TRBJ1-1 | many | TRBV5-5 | ASSKTGANTEAF
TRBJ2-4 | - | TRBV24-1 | ATSDFLREWAKNIQY